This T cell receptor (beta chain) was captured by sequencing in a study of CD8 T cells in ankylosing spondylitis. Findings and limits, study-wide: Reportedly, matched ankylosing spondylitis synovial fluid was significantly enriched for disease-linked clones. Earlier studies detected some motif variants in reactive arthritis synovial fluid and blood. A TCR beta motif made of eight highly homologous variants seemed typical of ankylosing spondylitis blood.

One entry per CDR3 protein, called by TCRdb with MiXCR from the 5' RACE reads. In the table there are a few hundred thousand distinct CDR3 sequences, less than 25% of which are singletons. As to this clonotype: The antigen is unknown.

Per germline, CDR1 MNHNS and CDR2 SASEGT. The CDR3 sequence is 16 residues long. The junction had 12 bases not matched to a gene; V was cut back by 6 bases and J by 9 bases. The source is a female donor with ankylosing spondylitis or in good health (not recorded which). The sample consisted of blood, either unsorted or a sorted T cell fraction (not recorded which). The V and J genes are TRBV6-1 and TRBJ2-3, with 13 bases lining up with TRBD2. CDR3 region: CASSTTSGRALVTQYF. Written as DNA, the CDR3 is TGTGCCAGCAGCACTACTAGCGGGAGGGCCTTGGTGACGCAGTATTTT.